Listed here are 32 T cell receptor beta chains from one sample, sequenced in a study of blood T cell repertoires in COVID-19. The assay was immunoSEQ multiplex PCR, and TCRdb's table has in-frame clones only and misses some. The sample comprises 50,000 to 55,000 clones, approximately 87% of which are singletons, and under 4.5% rests with the top ten. Sequenced sample: peripheral blood. These TCRs come from a middle-aged man with acute or convalescent COVID-19.

The chain links TRBV6-2 or TRBV6-3 to TRBJ1-5; TRBD1 aligns across 10 bases. CDR3 length: 15 residues. Germline lookup yields CDR1 MNHEY and CDR2 SVGEGT. J gave up 3 bases and V 6 bases, and 5 bases lay outside the gene matches. CDR3 in amino acids: CASSRGQGNNQPQHF. The CDR3 DNA follows: TGTGCCAGCAGCCGGGGACAGGGGAACAATCAGCCCCAGCATTTT.

The chain uses TRBV28 and TRBJ1-3; 10 bases agree with TRBD1. J gave up 3 bases and V 2 bases, and 10 bases lay outside the gene matches. This CDR3 has 18 residues. Germline-derived CDR1 and CDR2 are MDHEN and SYDVKM. Written as DNA, the CDR3 is TGTGCCAGCAGTTTAGAATCCGGGACAGGGGTCGGTGGAAACACCATATATTTT. As protein: CASSLESGTGVGGNTIYF.

V usage is TRBV27 and J usage is TRBJ2-5; 11 positions agree with TRBD2. The CDR3 contains 18 residues. Losses at the gene ends were 2 bases for V and 4 bases for J; bases not matched to a gene: 12. Germline CDR1 MNHEY, CDR2 SMNVEV (reference sequence). In DNA form, the CDR3 reads TGTGCCAGCAGTTTAATTAGGCTAGCGGGAGGTGGCGGAGAGACCCAGTACTTC. Amino acids: CASSLIRLAGGGGETQYF.

The chain uses TRBV6-1 and TRBJ1-2; tentatively, D is TRBD1 (5 bases). This CDR3 has 17 amino acids. Trimming pared 0 bases from V and 4 bases from J, leaving 18 bases between. Per germline, CDR1 MNHNS and CDR2 SASEGT. CDR3 amino acids: CASSEAPWGVESYGYTF. The CDR3 DNA reads TGTGCCAGCAGTGAAGCCCCGTGGGGGGTGGAGAGCTATGGCTACACCTTC.

The gene calls are TRBV19 and TRBJ1-1; no definite D call. The CDR3 is 12 residues long. Germline V gives CDR1 LNHDA, CDR2 SQIVND (reference sequence). V gave up 5 bases and J gave up 0 bases, with 4 bases separating them. For the CDR3, the DNA is TGTGCCAGTAGTGAGATGAACACTGAAGCTTTCTTT. Translating it yields CASSEMNTEAFF.

This sequence joins TRBV10-3 and TRBJ2-7; 8 bases map to TRBD1. Germline V CDR1 and CDR2: ENHRY, SYGVKD. CDR3 length: 12 amino acids. The V gene end was trimmed by 11 bases and the J gene end by 6 bases; junction bases not matched to a gene: 9. CDR3 coding DNA: TGTGCCTTACAGGGGGAGGTTGGCGAGCAGTACTTC. Translation gives CALQGEVGEQYF.

V usage is TRBV5-6 and J usage is TRBJ1-1; TRBD1 matches at 7 bases. Germline-derived CDR1 and CDR2 are SGHDT and YYEEEE. CDR3 length: 16 amino acids. The ends lost 0 bases at V and 4 bases at J; junction bases unmatched: 9. This CDR3 reads CASSLAGGLRGTEAFF. CDR3 sequence (DNA): TGTGCCAGCAGCTTGGCAGGGGGACTGAGGGGCACTGAAGCTTTCTTT.

The chain links TRBV19 to TRBJ2-5; 12 bases are shared with TRBD2. Germline V gives CDR1 LNHDA, CDR2 SQIVND (reference sequence). The CDR3 is 21 residues long. V lost 6 bases and J lost 4; bases outside the gene matches: 24. CDR3 DNA: TGTGCCAGTAGGCCAGAAAACCCTCGACTAGCGGGAGTGGGTCGGAGAGAGACCCAGTACTTC. Its translation is CASRPENPRLAGVGRRETQYF.

In regard to this clone: The same CDR3 arises from other DNA sequences in this sample as well. This chain joins TRBV30 and TRBJ1-2; possibly TRBD1 for D (5 bases). This CDR3 is 15 amino acids long. CDR1 is GTSNPN, CDR2 SVGIG, per germline (reference sequence). V lost 0 bases and J 0 bases, leaving 11 bases between the germline ends. The CDR3 loop reads CAWSVAGPTNYGYTF. The DNA of the CDR3 is TGTGCCTGGAGTGTAGCAGGGCCCACTAACTATGGCTACACCTTC.

The chain employs TRBV5-1 and TRBJ2-1, with 16 bases matching TRBD2. In germline, CDR1 is SGHRS, CDR2 YFSETQ. This CDR3 is built from 20 residues. The V and J ends lost 0 bases and 7 bases, in that order; junction bases with no gene match: 13. CDR3 sequence reads: CASSLVGTGTSGGAGNEQFF. DNA for the CDR3: TGCGCCAGCAGCTTGGTTGGAACCGGGACTAGCGGGGGGGCCGGGAATGAGCAGTTCTTC. The entire variable domain, with the rest obtained from reference TRBV5-1 and TRBJ2-1, is as follows: KAGVTQTPRYLIKTRGQQVTLSCSPISGHRSVSWYQQTPGQGLQFLFEYFSETQRNKGNFPGRFSGRQFSNSRSEMNVSTLELGDSALYLCASSLVGTGTSGGAGNEQFFGPGTRLTVL.

The V call is TRBV29-1, the J call TRBJ1-4; perhaps TRBD1 as D (5 bases). V dropped 7 bases and J dropped 8 bases, with 20 bases sitting between them. The CDR3 is made up of 14 amino acids. In germline, CDR1 is SQVTM, CDR2 ANQGSEA. CDR3 in amino acids: CSGAIRGVREKLFF. The CDR3 coding sequence is TGCAGCGGGGCCATTCGGGGGGTGCGCGAAAAACTGTTTTTT. The whole variable domain, filled in from reference TRBV29-1 and TRBJ1-4, reads SAVISQKPSRDICQRGTSLTIQCQVDSQVTMMFWYRQQPGQSLTLIATANQGSEATYESGFVIDKFPISRPNLTFSTLTVSNMSPEDSSIYLCSGAIRGVREKLFFGSGTQLSVL.

The V gene is TRBV2, the J gene TRBJ2-1; 9 bases fit TRBD2. Trimming removed 5 bases from V and 2 bases from J; junction bases left unmatched: 7. The CDR3 spans 16 residues. Germline CDR1 reads SNHLY; CDR2 reads FYNNEI. The CDR3 nucleotides are TGTGCCAGCAGTCACTATAGCGGGGGTACCTACAATGAGCAGTTCTTC. This gives the protein CASSHYSGGTYNEQFF.

The table lists this clone with a few counts. The V call is TRBV25-1, the J call TRBJ1-2, with D possibly TRBD1 on 6 matching bases. Germline lookup yields CDR1 MGHDK and CDR2 SYGVNS. The V gene lost 3 bases and the J gene lost 4 bases, with 9 bases spanning the gap. This CDR3 has 13 residues. CDR3 in amino acids: CASSDGGAYGYTF. CDR3 nucleotide sequence: TGTGCCAGCAGTGACGGGGGGGCCTATGGCTACACCTTC.

This chain joins TRBV4-2 and TRBJ2-3; TRBD2 matches at 9 bases. The CDR3 is made up of 16 amino acids. After removal of 1 base from V and 2 bases from J, the junction contained 4 bases not matched to a gene. CDR1 and CDR2 from the germline V gene are LGHNA and YNFKEQ. CDR3 DNA sequence: TGTGCCAGCAGCCAAGGCCCTAGCGGGAACACAGATACGCAGTATTTT. Residues: CASSQGPSGNTDTQYF.

The chain employs TRBV5-1 and TRBJ1-3; D might be TRBD1 (5 bases). Germline V gives CDR1 SGHRS, CDR2 YFSETQ. V lost 4 bases to trimming and J lost 0 bases, with 14 bases between them. This CDR3 has 16 residues. DNA of the CDR3: TGCGCCAGCAGCCTGGGGAGCGGGGGCTCTGGAAACACCATATATTTT. Its protein is CASSLGSGGSGNTIYF.

V gene TRBV27 combines with J gene TRBJ2-3; 7 bases fit TRBD2. Per the germline V gene, CDR1 is MNHEY and CDR2 is SMNVEV (reference sequence). J was trimmed by 5 bases and V by 6 bases; bases with no gene match: 14. This CDR3 spans 16 amino acids. The CDR3 reads CASSFTAGEVGDTQYF. CDR3 in DNA: TGTGCCAGCAGCTTCACGGCGGGGGAGGTGGGAGATACGCAGTATTTT.

V and J are TRBV28 and TRBJ1-2, with D maybe TRBD1 (5 bases). The CDR3 extends over 16 amino acids. V was shortened by 6 bases and J by 7 bases, with 24 bases between the two germline ends. Germline assignment: CDR1 MDHEN and CDR2 SYDVKM. The CDR3 protein is CASSPQGSGVVGGYTF. Written as DNA, the CDR3 is TGTGCCAGCAGCCCCCAGGGTTCCGGTGTTGTGGGTGGCTACACCTTC.

Concerning this clone: Within the sample, other DNA sequences also encode this same CDR3. The chain carries TRBV7-8 and TRBJ1-5; the D gene is possibly TRBD1 (5 bases). There are 15 residues in the CDR3. Trimming cost V 5 bases and J 1 base, with 12 bases left between them. Germline CDR1 SGHVS, CDR2 FQNEAQ. CDR3 DNA: TGTGCCAGCAGCCACCGAACAGGCAGCAATCAGCCCCAGCATTTT. Amino acids: CASSHRTGSNQPQHF. The full variable domain, with the rest looked up from reference TRBV7-8 and TRBJ1-5, is GAGVSQSPRYKVAKRGQDVALRCDPISGHVSLFWYQQALGQGPEFLTYFQNEAQLDKSGLPSDRFFAERPEGSVSTLKIQRTQQEDSAVYLCASSHRTGSNQPQHFGDGTRLSIL.

Only a few counts were recorded for this clone. The chain employs TRBV12-3 or TRBV12-4 and TRBJ1-4; no firm D call. V lost 6 bases and J 5 bases, leaving 10 bases between the germline ends. This CDR3 comprises 13 residues. The CDR3, as DNA: TGTGCCAGCAGGACCACGGGGAATGAAAAACTGTTTTTT. Encoded protein: CASRTTGNEKLFF.

The chain links TRBV6-5 to TRBJ2-1; a possible D gene is TRBD2 (6 bases). This CDR3 region has 14 residues. CDR1 is MNHEY, CDR2 SVGAGI, per germline. V lost 3 bases and J 6 bases, leaving 12 bases between the germline ends. CDR3 bases: TGTGCCAGCAGTTATGATGTGGGGGGCAATGAGCAGTTCTTC. Its protein product is CASSYDVGGNEQFF.

V and J are TRBV18 and TRBJ1-4, with D possibly matching TRBD1 (6 bases). V shed 3 bases and J shed 0 bases, with 14 bases lying between them. The germline gives CDR1 KGHSH, CDR2 LQKENI. The CDR3 has 17 amino acids. DNA of the CDR3: TGTGCCAGCTCACCCTCTGACAGGTTTGCAACTAATGAAAAACTGTTTTTT. Translation: CASSPSDRFATNEKLFF.

The genes are TRBV2 and TRBJ1-3; D is uncertain. V shed 7 bases and J shed 0 bases, with 4 bases lying between them. CDR1 and CDR2 (germline): SNHLY, FYNNEI. This CDR3 is 12 amino acids long. The CDR3 region is CASTGSGNTIYF. The CDR3 DNA reads as TGTGCCAGCACGGGCTCTGGAAACACCATATATTTT.

The V gene is TRBV13, the J gene TRBJ1-6, with 12 bases matching TRBD1. This CDR3 comprises 17 residues. The V segment lost 5 bases and the J segment 6 bases; nucleotides outside the gene matches: 8. Looked up from germline, CDR1 is PRHDT and CDR2 is FYEKMQ (reference sequence). CDR3 sequence: CASSPSGTGGSNSPLHF. The DNA for the CDR3 is TGTGCCAGCAGCCCGTCGGGGACAGGGGGCTCTAATTCACCCCTCCACTTT.

The chain combines TRBV6-1 with TRBJ2-2; 9 bases map to TRBD1. This CDR3 is built from 15 residues. Germline-derived CDR1 and CDR2 are MNHNS and SASEGT. J was trimmed by 6 bases and V by 3 bases; bases with no gene match: 5. In nucleotides, the CDR3 is TGTGCCAGCAGTGAGACAGGGGGGAAATCCGGGGAGCTGTTTTTT. This translates into CASSETGGKSGELFF.

The chain combines TRBV25-1 with TRBJ2-7; D not resolved. From germline, CDR1 is MGHDK and CDR2 SYGVNS. The CDR3 has 14 residues. V lost 6 bases and J lost 0, with 12 bases in between. The CDR3 region has the DNA TGTGCCAGCAGCCTTTCAGGAAGCTCCTACGAGCAGTACTTC. Amino acid sequence: CASSLSGSSYEQYF.

CDR3 in amino acids: CASSESSQPQHF. The CDR3 region has the DNA TGTGCCAGCAGTGAATCGAGTCAGCCCCAGCATTTT. This chain links TRBV6-1 with TRBJ1-5; D not certain. The V gene lost 2 bases and the J gene lost 6 bases, with 5 bases spanning the gap. Germline CDR1 MNHNS, CDR2 SASEGT. The CDR3 spans 12 residues.

V and J are TRBV14 and TRBJ1-2, with 7 bases identical to TRBD1. The CDR3 runs 17 residues. Per germline, CDR1 SGHDN and CDR2 FVKESK. V trimming: 0 bases; J trimming: 3 bases; junction bases outside the gene matches: 10. The CDR3 reads CASSQDRETGEDYGYTF. The CDR3, as DNA: TGTGCCAGCAGCCAAGATCGGGAAACAGGGGAAGACTATGGCTACACCTTC. The full variable domain, its missing parts supplied by reference TRBV14 and TRBJ1-2, is EAGVTQFPSHSVIEKGQTVTLRCDPISGHDNLYWYRRVMGKEIKFLLHFVKESKQDESGMPNNRFLAERTGGTYSTLKVQPAELEDSGVYFCASSQDRETGEDYGYTFGSGTRLTVV.

The chain employs TRBV7-3 and TRBJ1-1; TRBD1 might be the D (6 bases). The length of the CDR3 is 20 residues. Germline assignment: CDR1 SGHTA and CDR2 FQGTGA. The germline V and J ends were trimmed by 1 base and 4 bases, with 28 bases remaining between them. Here the CDR3 reads CASSLKSLQGGILSATEAFF. The CDR3 coding sequence is TGTGCCAGCAGCTTAAAGTCTCTACAGGGAGGGATTTTAAGTGCCACTGAAGCTTTCTTT.

The chain combines TRBV30 with TRBJ1-4, with D hard to call. The CDR3 runs to 13 residues. CDR1 is GTSNPN, CDR2 SVGIG, per germline (reference sequence). Trimming took 3 bases from V and 4 from J, leaving 9 bases between them. CDR3 bases: TGTGCCTGGAGCTATAGTTTTAATGAAAAACTGTTTTTT. Translation gives CAWSYSFNEKLFF.

J is TRBJ1-2 and V is TRBV3-1 (or the pseudogene TRBV3-2); possibly TRBD1 for D (6 bases). V was shortened by 2 bases and J by 4 bases, with 11 bases between the two germline ends. This CDR3 is 14 amino acids long. Germline V lookup: CDR1 LGHDT, CDR2 YNNKEL (reference sequence). The CDR3: CASSQSGVGYGYTF. The DNA for the CDR3 is TGTGCCAGCAGCCAATCAGGGGTTGGCTATGGCTACACCTTC.

The chain recombines TRBV15 with TRBJ2-7, with a possible D match to TRBD1 (5 bases). The V gene's germline CDR1 is LNHNV and CDR2 YYDKDF (reference sequence). The CDR3 loop spans 15 amino acids. V lost 8 bases and J 5 bases, leaving 22 bases between the germline ends. The CDR3 spells CATAPSILGADEQYF. In nucleotides, the CDR3 is TGTGCCACCGCCCCTTCCATACTTGGGGCGGACGAGCAGTACTTC.

The chain recombines TRBV10-1 with TRBJ1-1; 8 bases are a match to TRBD1. After removal of 6 bases from V and 5 bases from J, the junction contained 8 bases not matched to a gene. The length of the CDR3 is 14 residues. CDR1 is WNHNN, CDR2 SYGVQD, per germline (reference sequence). The CDR3 loop is CASSLTGAQTEAFF. CDR3 nucleotides: TGCGCCAGCAGCCTGACAGGGGCACAAACTGAAGCTTTCTTT.